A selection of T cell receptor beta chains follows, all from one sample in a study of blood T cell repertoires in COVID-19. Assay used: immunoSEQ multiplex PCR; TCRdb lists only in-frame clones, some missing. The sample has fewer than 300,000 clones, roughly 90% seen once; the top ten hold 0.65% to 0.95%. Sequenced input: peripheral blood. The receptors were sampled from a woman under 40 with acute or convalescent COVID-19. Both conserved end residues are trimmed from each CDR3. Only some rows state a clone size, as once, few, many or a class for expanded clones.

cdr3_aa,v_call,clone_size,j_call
AYRGDNSYEQY,TRBV6-6,.,TRBJ2-7
ASSLRLAGDTQY,TRBV7-9,once,TRBJ2-3
ASSYSDWIRQGAEAF,TRBV6-2/TRBV6-3,.,TRBJ1-1
ASSPKTSPYEQY,TRBV2,.,TRBJ2-7
ASSQDGGGHEQY,TRBV3-1/TRBV3-2,.,TRBJ2-7
SVAGTGMGTEAF,TRBV29-1,.,TRBJ1-1
ASSLVRVNTEAF,TRBV11-2,.,TRBJ1-1
ASSHDMGLGSSDTQY,TRBV4-1,.,TRBJ2-3
ASSLNALGATEAF,TRBV11-3,.,TRBJ1-1
ATSNSRDGDFNEQF,TRBV24-1,few,TRBJ2-1
ASSPVSRPSYGYT,TRBV18,.,TRBJ1-2
ASSATGTGDGTQY,TRBV13,.,TRBJ2-5
ATLVDAGGRGEQF,TRBV19,.,TRBJ2-1
ASSLEGRWGYT,TRBV7-2,.,TRBJ1-2
ASSMALAGLQETQY,TRBV19,once,TRBJ2-5
ASSSPTEGANSPLH,TRBV11-2,.,TRBJ1-6
ASSPTGVAGYEQY,TRBV18,.,TRBJ2-7
ASSYSMTRGSVEQY,TRBV6-6,.,TRBJ2-7
ASSSRDRGY,TRBV6-2/TRBV6-3,.,TRBJ2-4
ASSSSRQGWDEQF,TRBV5-4,.,TRBJ2-1
ASSLSGGDTGELF,TRBV5-1,.,TRBJ2-2
ASSIDRGNYGYT,TRBV19,.,TRBJ1-2
SGDRVTEAF,TRBV29-1,.,TRBJ1-1
ASSLQQGTRNGYT,TRBV11-2,few,TRBJ1-2
ATSRGTMYEQF,TRBV15,.,TRBJ2-1
ASTEAGRNTGELF,TRBV13,.,TRBJ2-2
ASSARDRAYTIY,TRBV9,.,TRBJ1-3
ASSSGLAGVYEQY,TRBV11-2,once,TRBJ2-7
ASSLGWSSYEQY,TRBV11-2,.,TRBJ2-7
ASSVATSGTEAF,TRBV9,.,TRBJ1-1
ASSMTGSYEQY,TRBV7-9,.,TRBJ2-7
ASSLVASYEQY,TRBV11-2,.,TRBJ2-7
ASSTETRLRPDTYEQY,TRBV28,.,TRBJ2-7
ASSPARGGEQY,TRBV7-8,.,TRBJ2-7
ASSSAGRLAGLGANVLT,TRBV6-2/TRBV6-3,.,TRBJ2-6
ASSQTGGNEQF,TRBV3-1/TRBV3-2,few,TRBJ2-1
ASRPDNSGNTIY,TRBV11-3,.,TRBJ1-3
ASSVRSAGGPGNEQF,TRBV9,.,TRBJ2-1
ASSLLSGAASPLH,TRBV27,once,TRBJ1-6